The 21 T cell receptor beta chains reported below all come from one sample, sequenced in a study of T cell responses to AZD1222 COVID-19 vaccine. Assay used: immunoSEQ multiplex PCR; TCRdb lists only in-frame clones, some missing. In the table there are some 130,000 clones, approximately 90% of which are singletons. The starting material was peripheral blood, obtained on day 0 of AZD1222 vaccination. The receptors stem from an adult in good health.

The chain links TRBV5-5 to TRBJ1-5; TRBD1 aligns across 7 bases. Germline V gene sequence: CDR1 SGHKS, CDR2 YYEKEE (reference sequence). The CDR3 loop spans 18 amino acids. With V trimmed by 0 bases and J by 0 bases, 9 bases remained unmatched. CDR3 residues: CASSLDPGGVHSNQPQHF. CDR3 bases: TGTGCCAGCAGCTTGGACCCAGGGGGAGTTCATAGCAATCAGCCCCAGCATTTT.

The rearrangement joins TRBV2 to TRBJ1-2; D call uncertain. Per germline, CDR1 SNHLY and CDR2 FYNNEI. V gave up 3 bases and J gave up 3 bases, with 8 bases separating them. The CDR3 loop spans 13 amino acids. The CDR3 nucleotides read TGTGCCAGCAGTGACAAGTTTGACTATGGCTACACCTTC. Translated, it gives CASSDKFDYGYTF.

J is TRBJ1-5 and V is TRBV18; 9 positions match TRBD1. The CDR3 covers 21 residues. CDR1 is KGHSH, CDR2 LQKENI, per germline. Trimming took 2 bases from V and 0 from J; bases not matched to a gene: 17. CDR3 DNA: TGTGCCAGCTCACCATCTGCATCTGAGGACAGGGGTGGGATTAGCAATCAGCCCCAGCATTTT. Its translation: CASSPSASEDRGGISNQPQHF.

The gene calls are TRBV28 and TRBJ2-7, with D possibly matching TRBD1 (6 bases). Per germline, CDR1 MDHEN and CDR2 SYDVKM. This CDR3 comprises 14 residues. V was shortened by 2 bases and J by 7 bases, with 15 bases between the two germline ends. DNA of the CDR3: TGTGCCAGCAGTTTAGATGCAGGGGTTGGAGAGCAGTACTTC. Its protein product is CASSLDAGVGEQYF. The whole variable domain, remainder taken from reference TRBV28 and TRBJ2-7, is DVKVTQSSRYLVKRTGEKVFLECVQDMDHENMFWYRQDPGLGLRLIYFSYDVKMKEKGDIPEGYSVSREKKERFSLILESASTNQTSMYLCASSLDAGVGEQYFGPGTRLTVT.

The rearrangement links TRBV28 to TRBJ2-2; either TRBD1 or TRBD2 may supply D (5 bases each). CDR1 and CDR2 (germline): MDHEN, SYDVKM. There are 16 residues in the CDR3. V was trimmed by 5 bases and J by 6 bases, leaving 19 bases between them. The CDR3 bases are TGTGCCAGCAGTACGCCCCCAGGGACGGTGGCCGGGGAGCTGTTTTTT. Its protein product is CASSTPPGTVAGELFF.

The gene calls are TRBV5-5 and TRBJ1-2; tentatively, D is TRBD1 (6 bases). V was cut by 6 bases and J by 4 bases, with 19 bases left in between. Per germline, CDR1 SGHKS and CDR2 YYEKEE (reference sequence). The CDR3 covers 15 residues. CDR3 in amino acids: CASTLGGAQGYGYTF. CDR3 DNA: TGTGCCAGCACCCTGGGGGGGGCGCAGGGCTATGGCTACACCTTC.

In this sample, this clone turned up once. J is TRBJ1-2 and V is TRBV19; D is unclear. CDR1 and CDR2 (germline): LNHDA, SQIVND (reference sequence). Trimming took off 7 bases at V and 4 bases at J, with 10 bases between the two ends. There are 12 residues in the CDR3. CDR3 protein: CASKVGSYGYTF. The CDR3 DNA reads as TGTGCCAGTAAAGTGGGCAGCTATGGCTACACCTTC. Full variable domain (missing parts from reference TRBV19 and TRBJ1-2): DGGITQSPKYLFRKEGQNVTLSCEQNLNHDAMYWYRQDPGQGLRLIYYSQIVNDFQKGDIAEGYSVSREKKESFPLTVTSAQKNPTAFYLCASKVGSYGYTFGSGTRLTVV.

V gene TRBV19 combines with J gene TRBJ1-6; weak D call: TRBD1 (5 bases). The V and J ends lost 5 bases and 4 bases respectively, with 15 bases between them. CDR1 and CDR2 from the germline V gene are LNHDA and SQIVND (reference sequence). The CDR3 runs to 16 residues. The DNA for the CDR3 is TGTGCCAGTAGTCCCGTGGCAGACAGATATAATTCACCCCTCCACTTT. Encoded protein: CASSPVADRYNSPLHF.

The chain uses TRBV10-1 and TRBJ1-1; TRBD1 agrees at 12 bases. Germline V lookup: CDR1 WNHNN, CDR2 SYGVQD (reference sequence). With V trimmed by 6 bases and J by 7 bases, 12 bases remained unmatched. The CDR3 loop spans 16 amino acids. The CDR3 DNA is TGCGCCAGCAGCTACCTCCGGGACAGGGGGCTGAGTGAAGCTTTCTTT. The encoded protein is CASSYLRDRGLSEAFF.

V usage is TRBV6-5 and J usage is TRBJ2-1; unclear D gene. V was pared by 4 bases and J by 0 bases, with 10 bases between. The CDR3 is 15 amino acids. CDR1 and CDR2 from the germline V gene are MNHEY and SVGAGI. As DNA, the CDR3 is TGTGCCAGCAGTTTAGACATCAACTCCTACAATGAGCAGTTCTTC. This codes for CASSLDINSYNEQFF.

V and J are TRBV7-9 and TRBJ1-5; tentative D call: TRBD1 (6 bases). V lost 3 bases and J lost 7, with 10 bases in between. Germline loops: CDR1 SEHNR, CDR2 FQNEAQ (reference sequence). CDR3 size: 13 residues. The CDR3 DNA reads TGTGCCAGCAGCTTCCAGGGGATGCAGCCCCAGCATTTT. Translation: CASSFQGMQPQHF.

The J gene is TRBJ2-7, the V gene TRBV4-2, with D uncertain. V lost 2 bases to trimming and J lost 2 bases, with 13 bases between them. The CDR3 length is 15 residues. CDR1 is LGHNA, CDR2 YNFKEQ, per germline. The CDR3 region has the DNA TGTGCCAGCAGCCAAAAGGATGGGGTTCCCTACGAGCAGTACTTC. Its protein is CASSQKDGVPYEQYF.

V is TRBV27 and J is TRBJ2-3, with D possibly matching TRBD2 (5 bases). Trimming cost V 7 bases and J 1 base, with 9 bases left between them. Germline V gene sequence: CDR1 MNHEY, CDR2 SMNVEV (reference sequence). CDR3 length: 13 amino acids. The CDR3, as DNA: TGTGCCAGCACGTTACTAGGCACAGATACGCAGTATTTT. This sequence encodes CASTLLGTDTQYF.

V is TRBV10-3 and J is TRBJ2-2; the D gene is possibly TRBD2 (6 bases). CDR1 and CDR2 (germline): ENHRY, SYGVKD. The CDR3 sequence is 16 residues long. Trimming left V 0 bases short and J 3 bases short, with 11 bases between. This CDR3 is CAISESTGVDTGELFF. Written as DNA, the CDR3 is TGTGCCATCAGTGAGTCGACGGGGGTGGACACCGGGGAGCTGTTTTTT.

The J gene is TRBJ1-2, the V gene TRBV20-1; 8 nucleotides match TRBD1. CDR1 is DFQATT and CDR2 is SNEGSKA in the germline V gene (reference sequence). V lost 6 bases, J lost 8 bases, and 5 bases stayed unmatched. The length of the CDR3 is 11 residues. CDR3 in DNA: TGCAGTGCCGGGACAGGCGTGGGCTACACCTTC. This translates into CSAGTGVGYTF.

This chain joins TRBV14 and TRBJ2-5; D remains unclear. With 2 bases removed from V and 1 base from J, the gap between germline ends came to 5 bases. This CDR3 is 13 amino acids long. Germline values: CDR1 SGHDN, CDR2 FVKESK. As DNA, the CDR3 is TGTGCCAGCAGCCAATATATCCAAGAGACCCAGTACTTC. It is translated as CASSQYIQETQYF.

The rearrangement joins TRBV28 to TRBJ1-3; no definite D call. The CDR3 is 15 amino acids. The germline CDR1 and CDR2 sequences are MDHEN and SYDVKM. The V end lost 3 bases, the J end lost 8 bases, and 17 bases lay between the germline ends. The CDR3 here is CASSFPYGNPDTIYF. The CDR3, as DNA: TGTGCCAGCAGTTTCCCTTACGGAAACCCGGACACCATATATTTT.

This chain uses TRBV6-4 with TRBJ1-1, with 11 bases that match TRBD1. CDR1 is MRHNA, CDR2 SNTAGT, per germline. The CDR3 is made up of 14 amino acids. The junction had 5 bases not matched to a gene; V was cut back by 0 bases and J by 11 bases. CDR3 amino acids: CASSDSDRGHGAFF. In DNA, the CDR3 is TGTGCCAGCAGTGACTCGGACAGGGGGCATGGCGCTTTCTTT.

This chain connects TRBV19 to TRBJ2-7; D remains unclear. The germline V gene encodes CDR1 LNHDA and CDR2 SQIVND (reference sequence). Trimming removed 6 bases from V and 3 bases from J, with 12 bases in between. The CDR3 covers 13 residues. CDR3 protein: CASSLDSGYEQYF. The CDR3 nucleotides are TGTGCCAGTAGCCTCGATTCGGGCTACGAGCAGTACTTC.

This chain joins TRBV28 and TRBJ1-3, with a possible D match to TRBD1 (5 bases). Germline CDR1 is MDHEN and CDR2 is SYDVKM. V lost 6 bases and J 0 bases, leaving 9 bases between the germline ends. The CDR3 length is 14 residues. CDR3 region: CASSQGTSGNTIYF. DNA for the CDR3: TGTGCCAGCAGCCAAGGGACCTCTGGAAACACCATATATTTT.

This clone was counted a few times. This chain joins TRBV12-3 or TRBV12-4 and TRBJ1-2; D remains unclear. V was pared by 6 bases and J by 4 bases, with 6 bases between. This CDR3 contains 11 residues. CDR3: CASRAFYGYTF. The CDR3 DNA reads as TGTGCCAGCAGGGCATTCTATGGCTACACCTTC.